This T cell receptor beta chain was profiled in a study of control samples from healthy donors and cancer patients. Method: immunoSEQ multiplex PCR; TCRdb's copy keeps in-frame clones and lacks some. The data show 95,000 to 150,000 clones, approximately 87% seen once. The V gene's germline CDR1 is SGHRS and CDR2 YFSETQ. J gave up 9 bases and V 4 bases, and 6 bases lay outside the gene matches. The CDR3 has 14 amino acids. V usage is TRBV5-1 and J usage is TRBJ2-1; 11 positions agree with TRBD2. The TCR sequence derives from a man aged 30 to 39 in good health. Sequencing was done on a sample of blood. The chain's CDR3 is CASSPGTSGLEQFF. CDR3 in DNA: TGCGCCAGCAGCCCCGGGACTAGCGGCCTTGAGCAGTTCTTC.